This TCR beta chain was found in a study of monozygotic twins with inflammatory bowel disease. Findings and limits, study-wide: Background noise in patient repertoires may stem from differing immunosuppressive treatments. Relative to healthy twins, IBD patients had fewer clonotypes in common with others, a gap that was especially apparent with disease activity.

Of note for this clonotype: Its antigen is undetermined.

After re-calling the 5' RACE reads, TCRdb lists one entry per CDR3 protein, DNA absent. Its table records around 400,000 distinct CDR3 sequences. Germline CDR1 SGHRS, CDR2 YFSETQ. CDR3 length equals 13 residues. This sequence originates from a human donor with ulcerative colitis or Crohn's disease, or a healthy co-twin of an affected twin (not recorded which). The V call is TRBV5-1, the J call TRBJ1-2. Sample: blood. The CDR3 loop reads CASSLGRLYGYTF.